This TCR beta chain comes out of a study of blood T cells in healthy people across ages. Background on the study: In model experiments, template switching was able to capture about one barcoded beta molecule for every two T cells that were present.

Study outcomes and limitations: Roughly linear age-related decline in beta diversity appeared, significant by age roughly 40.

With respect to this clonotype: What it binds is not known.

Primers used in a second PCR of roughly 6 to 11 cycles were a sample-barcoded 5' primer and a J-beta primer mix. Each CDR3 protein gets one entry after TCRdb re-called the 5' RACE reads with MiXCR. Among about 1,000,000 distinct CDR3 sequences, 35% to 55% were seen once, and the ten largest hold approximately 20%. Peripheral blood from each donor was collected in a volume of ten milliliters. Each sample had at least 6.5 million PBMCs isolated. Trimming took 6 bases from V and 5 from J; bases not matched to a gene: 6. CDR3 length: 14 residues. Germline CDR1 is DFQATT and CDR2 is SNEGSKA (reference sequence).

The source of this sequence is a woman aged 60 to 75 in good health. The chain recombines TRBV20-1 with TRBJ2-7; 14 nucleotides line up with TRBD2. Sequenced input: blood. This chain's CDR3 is CSAFWGLAGDEQYF. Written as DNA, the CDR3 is TGCAGTGCGTTCTGGGGACTAGCGGGGGACGAGCAGTACTTC.